This T cell receptor (beta chain) was found in a study of graft-versus-host responses after intestinal transplantation. Study-level findings and limits: GvH clones occurred in recipient marrow; some first appeared in ileum or blood.

This CDR3 contains 13 residues. The germline V gene encodes CDR1 LNHDA and CDR2 SQIVND (reference sequence). V shed 3 bases and J shed 0 bases, with 6 bases lying between them. Regarding this clone: Its antigen is not identified.

Intraepithelial plus lamina propria lymphocytes were released by processing graft tissue. Profiled with immunoSEQ multiplex PCR; TCRdb holds only in-frame clones, not every one. The table has about 9,800 clones, less than 80% seen once. The chain uses TRBV19 and TRBJ2-7; D is unclear. The receptor was isolated from a human patient who received an intestinal transplant, so some T cells may come from the graft donor. The starting material was ileum tissue, obtained 500 to 550 days after intestinal transplant. As DNA, the CDR3 is TGTGCCAGTAGTATGTGGCCCTCCTACGAGCAGTACTTC. This translates into CASSMWPSYEQYF.